This T cell receptor beta chain was sequenced for a study of blood T cell repertoires in COVID-19. Turning to the study itself: The United States, Italy and Spain were the sources of the acute and convalescent COVID-19 samples. PBMCs, B-cell-depleted T cells, or T cells were the source of the cDNA or gDNA that made up the material.

Authors' processing steps: Amplification with reference gene primers provided the estimates of nucleated cell counts. Generated by immunoSEQ multiplex PCR, the TCRdb table keeps only in-frame clones and is missing some. V and J calls and clone size come straight from that table; D and trimming were deduced from the DNA. The data contain approximately 180,000 clones, 85% to 90% of them singletons. Deletions cut 8 bases from V and 6 bases from J, with 17 bases between. The V gene's germline CDR1 is GTSNPN and CDR2 SVGIG (reference sequence). CDR3 length: 13 amino acids. This TCR came from a human donor in a cohort sampled during active COVID-19. The chain is built from TRBV30 and TRBJ2-1; D may be TRBD1 (5 bases). The specimen sequenced was peripheral blood. In DNA form, the CDR3 reads TGTGCCGGTCGCCAGGGCTTAGGCAATGAGCAGTTCTTC. As protein: CAGRQGLGNEQFF.